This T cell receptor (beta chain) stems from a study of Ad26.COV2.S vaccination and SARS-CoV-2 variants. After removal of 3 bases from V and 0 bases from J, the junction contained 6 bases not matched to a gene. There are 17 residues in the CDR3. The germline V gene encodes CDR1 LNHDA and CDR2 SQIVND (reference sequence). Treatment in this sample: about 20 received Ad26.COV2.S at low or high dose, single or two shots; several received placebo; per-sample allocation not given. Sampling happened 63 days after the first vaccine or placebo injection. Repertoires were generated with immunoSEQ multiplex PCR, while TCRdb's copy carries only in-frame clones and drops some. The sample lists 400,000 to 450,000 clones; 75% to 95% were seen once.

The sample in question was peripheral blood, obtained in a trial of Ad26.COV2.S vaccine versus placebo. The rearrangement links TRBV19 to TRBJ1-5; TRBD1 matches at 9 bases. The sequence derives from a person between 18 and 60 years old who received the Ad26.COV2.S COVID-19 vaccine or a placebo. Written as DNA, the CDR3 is TGTGCCAGTAGTATTTGGACAGGGGAATATAGCAATCAGCCCCAGCATTTT. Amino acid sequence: CASSIWTGEYSNQPQHF.